This TCR beta chain appears in the sequencing data of a study of T-cell memory formation after mild COVID-19. With 4 bases removed from V and 7 bases from J, the gap between germline ends came to 24 bases. The CDR3 is made up of 16 amino acids. The germline gives CDR1 SGDLS, CDR2 YYNGEE. TCRdb reprocessed the 5' RACE reads with MiXCR, giving one entry per CDR3 protein. Of under 90,000 distinct CDR3 sequences listed, about 14% were seen once; the top ten hold about 31%. The sample consisted of PBMCs or a T cell subset sorted from them (not recorded which). This sequence originates from an adult woman who had mild COVID-19 (a few samples of this study predate the infection). Cell type and time point are not known. The chain joins TRBV9 to TRBJ2-7; tentative D call: TRBD2 (5 bases). CDR3 protein: CASSRGSGLSTGEQYF. The DNA for the CDR3 is TGTGCCAGCAGCCGAGGCAGTGGACTCTCCACCGGGGAGCAGTACTTC.